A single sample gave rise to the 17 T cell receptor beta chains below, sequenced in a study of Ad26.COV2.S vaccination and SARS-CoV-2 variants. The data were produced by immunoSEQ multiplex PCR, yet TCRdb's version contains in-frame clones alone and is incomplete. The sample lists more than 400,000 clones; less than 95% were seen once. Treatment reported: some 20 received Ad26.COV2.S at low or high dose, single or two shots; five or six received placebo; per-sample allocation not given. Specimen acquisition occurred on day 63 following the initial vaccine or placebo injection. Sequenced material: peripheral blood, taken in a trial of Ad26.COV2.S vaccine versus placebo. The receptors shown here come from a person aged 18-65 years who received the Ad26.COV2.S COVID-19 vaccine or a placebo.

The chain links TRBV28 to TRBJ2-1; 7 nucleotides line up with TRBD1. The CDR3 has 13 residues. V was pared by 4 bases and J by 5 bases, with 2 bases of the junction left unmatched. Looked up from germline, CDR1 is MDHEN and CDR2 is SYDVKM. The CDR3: CASSWGTDNEQFF. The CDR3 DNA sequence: TGTGCCAGCAGTTGGGGGACAGACAATGAGCAGTTCTTC.

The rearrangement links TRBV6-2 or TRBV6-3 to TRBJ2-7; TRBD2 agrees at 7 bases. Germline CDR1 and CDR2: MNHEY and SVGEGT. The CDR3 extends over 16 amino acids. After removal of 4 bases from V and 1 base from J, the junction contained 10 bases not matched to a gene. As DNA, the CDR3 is TGTGCCAGCAGTTCCCCTAAGCGGGACGCATCCTACGAGCAGTACTTC. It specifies CASSSPKRDASYEQYF.

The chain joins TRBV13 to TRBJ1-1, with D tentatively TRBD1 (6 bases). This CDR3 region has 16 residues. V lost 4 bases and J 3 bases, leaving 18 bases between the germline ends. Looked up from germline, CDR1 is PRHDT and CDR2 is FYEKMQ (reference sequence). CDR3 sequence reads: CASSSRGPGADTEAFF. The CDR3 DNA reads TGTGCCAGCAGCTCCCGCGGTCCGGGGGCGGACACTGAAGCTTTCTTT. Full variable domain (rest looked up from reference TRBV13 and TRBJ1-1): AAGVIQSPRHLIKEKRETATLKCYPIPRHDTVYWYQQGPGQDPQFLISFYEKMQSDKGSIPDRFSAQQFSDYHSELNMSSLELGDSALYFCASSSRGPGADTEAFFGQGTRLTVV.

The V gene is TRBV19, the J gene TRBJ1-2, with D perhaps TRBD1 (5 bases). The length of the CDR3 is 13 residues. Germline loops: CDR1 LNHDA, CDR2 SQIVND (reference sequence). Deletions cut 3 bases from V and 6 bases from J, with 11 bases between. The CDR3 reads CASSMDTLDGYTF. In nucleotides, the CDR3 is TGTGCCAGTAGTATGGACACTCTGGATGGCTACACCTTC.

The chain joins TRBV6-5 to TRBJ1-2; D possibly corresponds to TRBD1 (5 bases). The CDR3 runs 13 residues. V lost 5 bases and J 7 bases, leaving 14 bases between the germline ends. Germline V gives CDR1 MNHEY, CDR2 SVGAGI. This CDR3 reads CASSNWEGLGYTF. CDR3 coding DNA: TGTGCCAGCAGTAATTGGGAGGGGCTTGGCTACACCTTC.

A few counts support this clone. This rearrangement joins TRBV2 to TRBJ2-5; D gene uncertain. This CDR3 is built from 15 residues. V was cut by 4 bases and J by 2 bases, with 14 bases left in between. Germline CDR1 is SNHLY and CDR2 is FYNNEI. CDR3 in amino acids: CASSGGSNPQETQYF. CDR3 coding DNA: TGTGCCAGCAGTGGCGGCAGTAACCCTCAAGAGACCCAGTACTTC.

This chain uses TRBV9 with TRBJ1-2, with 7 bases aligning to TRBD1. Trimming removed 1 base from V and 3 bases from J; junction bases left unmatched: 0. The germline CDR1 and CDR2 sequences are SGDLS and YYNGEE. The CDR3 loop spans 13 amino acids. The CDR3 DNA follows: TGTGCCAGCAGCGTAACAGGGGACTATGGCTACACCTTC. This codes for CASSVTGDYGYTF. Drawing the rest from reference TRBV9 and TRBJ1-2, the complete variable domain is DSGVTQTPKHLITATGQRVTLRCSPRSGDLSVYWYQQSLDQGLQFLIQYYNGEERAKGNILERFSAQQFPDLHSELNLSSLELGDSALYFCASSVTGDYGYTFGSGTRLTVV.

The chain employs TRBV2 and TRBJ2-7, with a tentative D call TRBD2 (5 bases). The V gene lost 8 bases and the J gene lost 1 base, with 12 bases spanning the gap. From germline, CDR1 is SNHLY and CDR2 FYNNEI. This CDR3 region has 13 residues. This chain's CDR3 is CASGSGLSYEQYF. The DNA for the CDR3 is TGTGCCAGCGGGTCGGGATTATCCTACGAGCAGTACTTC.

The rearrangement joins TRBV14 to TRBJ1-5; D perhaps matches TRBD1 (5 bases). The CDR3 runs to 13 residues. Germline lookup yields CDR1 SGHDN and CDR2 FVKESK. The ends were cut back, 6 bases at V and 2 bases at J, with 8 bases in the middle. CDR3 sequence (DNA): TGTGCCAGCAGTCAGGGTGGCAATCAGCCCCAGCATTTT. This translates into CASSQGGNQPQHF.

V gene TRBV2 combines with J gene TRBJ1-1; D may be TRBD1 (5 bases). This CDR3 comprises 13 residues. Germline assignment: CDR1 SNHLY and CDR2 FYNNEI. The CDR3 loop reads CGGRAGGYTEAFF. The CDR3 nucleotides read TGTGGGGGGAGGGCAGGTGGGTACACTGAAGCTTTCTTT.

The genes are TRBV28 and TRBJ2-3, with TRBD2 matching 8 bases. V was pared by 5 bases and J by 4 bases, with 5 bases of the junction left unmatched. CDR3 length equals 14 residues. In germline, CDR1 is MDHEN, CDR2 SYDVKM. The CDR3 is CASSPWTSPDTQYF. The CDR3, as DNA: TGTGCCAGCAGTCCCTGGACTAGCCCAGATACGCAGTATTTT. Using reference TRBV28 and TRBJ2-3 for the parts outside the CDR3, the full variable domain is DVKVTQSSRYLVKRTGEKVFLECVQDMDHENMFWYRQDPGLGLRLIYFSYDVKMKEKGDIPEGYSVSREKKERFSLILESASTNQTSMYLCASSPWTSPDTQYFGPGTRLTVL.

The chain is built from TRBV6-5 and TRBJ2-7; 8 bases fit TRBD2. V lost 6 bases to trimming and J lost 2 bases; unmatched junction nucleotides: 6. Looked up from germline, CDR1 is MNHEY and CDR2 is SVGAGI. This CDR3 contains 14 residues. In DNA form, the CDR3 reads TGTGCCAGCAGCCGACTAGCGTCAGCCTACGAGCAGTACTTC. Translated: CASSRLASAYEQYF.

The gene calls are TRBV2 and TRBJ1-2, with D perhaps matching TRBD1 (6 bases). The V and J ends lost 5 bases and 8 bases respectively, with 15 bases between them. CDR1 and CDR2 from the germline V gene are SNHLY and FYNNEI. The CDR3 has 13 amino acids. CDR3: CASSRTGMGGYTF. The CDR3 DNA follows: TGTGCCAGCAGTAGAACAGGGATGGGCGGCTACACCTTC. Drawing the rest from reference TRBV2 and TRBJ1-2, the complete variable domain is EPEVTQTPSHQVTQMGQEVILRCVPISNHLYFYWYRQILGQKVEFLVSFYNNEISEKSEIFDDQFSVERPDGSNFTLKIRSTKLEDSAMYFCASSRTGMGGYTFGSGTRLTVV.

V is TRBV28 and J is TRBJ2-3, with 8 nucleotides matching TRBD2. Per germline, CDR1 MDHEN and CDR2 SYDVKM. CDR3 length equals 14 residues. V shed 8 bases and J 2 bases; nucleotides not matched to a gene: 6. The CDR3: CASGQLADTDTQYF. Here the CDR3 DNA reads TGTGCCAGCGGCCAACTAGCGGACACAGATACGCAGTATTTT.

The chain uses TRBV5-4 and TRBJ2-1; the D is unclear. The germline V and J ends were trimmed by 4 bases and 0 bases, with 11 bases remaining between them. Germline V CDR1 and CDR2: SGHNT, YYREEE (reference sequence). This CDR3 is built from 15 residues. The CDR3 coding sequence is TGTGCCAGCAGCAACCGCGGTAGCTCCTACAATGAGCAGTTCTTC. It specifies CASSNRGSSYNEQFF.

The CDR3 loop reads CASSLGTVARGNQPQHF. CDR3 DNA sequence: TGTGCCAGCAGCTTAGGAACGGTGGCGAGAGGCAATCAGCCCCAGCATTTT. The rearrangement uses TRBV7-9 and TRBJ1-5; no clear D gene. CDR3 size: 17 residues. Per the germline V gene, CDR1 is SEHNR and CDR2 is FQNEAQ (reference sequence). V shed 1 base and J shed 2 bases, with 15 bases lying between them.

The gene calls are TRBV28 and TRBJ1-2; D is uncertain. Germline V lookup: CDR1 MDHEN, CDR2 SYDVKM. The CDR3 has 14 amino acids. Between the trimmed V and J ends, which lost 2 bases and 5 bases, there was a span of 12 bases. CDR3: CASSLREVRYGYTF. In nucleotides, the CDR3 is TGTGCCAGCAGTTTACGGGAGGTGCGGTATGGCTACACCTTC.